The 28 T cell receptor beta chains presented below share a single source sample, sequenced in a study of CD8 T cells in Susac syndrome (dated by TCRdb to between 2018 and 2020). Library method: the immunoSEQ multiplex PCR assay. RNA was extracted using the RNeasy kit, and about 0.5 to 1 ug of the RNA was reverse transcribed with random hexamers. Clones were called with MiXCR by TCRdb after fastp trimmed the public reads at Q25, and only in-frame beta chains were retained. Each entry is one CDR3 protein sequence, shown with its most common DNA and genes. The sample records approximately 130,000 distinct CDR3 sequences, 90% to 95% of which are singletons. The ten largest make up under 0.25% of the sample. The sequenced material came from CD8+ T cells from PBMCs. The source of these receptors is a human donor with multiple sclerosis.

The CDR3 protein is CASSLVQLSYEQYF. Written as DNA, the CDR3 is TGTGCCAGCAGTTTGGTACAGCTCTCCTACGAGCAGTACTTC. The rearrangement links TRBV12-3 or TRBV12-4 to TRBJ2-7; D call uncertain. The ends were cut back, 3 bases at V and 0 bases at J, with 9 bases in the middle. This CDR3 region has 14 residues.

V and J are TRBV9 and TRBJ2-7; possibly TRBD1 for D (5 bases). Per germline, CDR1 SGDLS and CDR2 YYNGEE. This CDR3 spans 13 amino acids. V lost 0 bases and J lost 2, with 6 bases in between. In DNA, the CDR3 is TGTGCCAGCAGCGTAGCAGGGACCTACGAGCAGTACTTC. This sequence encodes CASSVAGTYEQYF.

The chain joins TRBV30 to TRBJ2-1; tentatively, D is TRBD2 (6 bases). CDR1 and CDR2 from the germline V gene are GTSNPN and SVGIG (reference sequence). V was clipped by 6 bases and J by 8 bases, with 17 bases between them. The CDR3 totals 13 residues. The CDR3 DNA reads TGTGCCTGCCCAATCCGGGAGACCGATGAGCAGTTCTTC. Amino acids: CACPIRETDEQFF.

The chain carries TRBV29-1 and TRBJ1-2, with D perhaps matching TRBD1 (5 bases). Trimming removed 6 bases from V and 4 bases from J, with 12 bases in between. Germline CDR1 SQVTM, CDR2 ANQGSEA. The CDR3 has 12 amino acids. CDR3 region: CSVGTGLYGYTF. The CDR3, as DNA: TGCAGCGTGGGGACGGGACTCTATGGCTACACCTTC. Full variable domain (rest looked up from reference TRBV29-1 and TRBJ1-2): SAVISQKPSRDICQRGTSLTIQCQVDSQVTMMFWYRQQPGQSLTLIATANQGSEATYESGFVIDKFPISRPNLTFSTLTVSNMSPEDSSIYLCSVGTGLYGYTFGSGTRLTVV.

This chain links TRBV20-1 with TRBJ1-5; no firm D call. Germline V lookup: CDR1 DFQATT, CDR2 SNEGSKA (reference sequence). The CDR3 covers 15 residues. V was cut by 5 bases and J by 1 base, with 15 bases left in between. The CDR3, as DNA: TGCAGTGCTCCCGATGGGGATTGGAGCAATCAGCCCCAGCATTTT. It yields the protein CSAPDGDWSNQPQHF.

The chain combines TRBV29-1 with TRBJ1-1, with 7 nucleotides matching TRBD1. Looked up from germline, CDR1 is SQVTM and CDR2 is ANQGSEA. The CDR3 totals 13 residues. J gave up 3 bases and V 5 bases, and 6 bases lay outside the gene matches. The CDR3 bases are TGCAGCGTTTGGACAGGTGGGGACACTGAAGCTTTCTTT. Translating gives CSVWTGGDTEAFF.

The V gene is TRBV7-9, the J gene TRBJ2-3, with TRBD1 matching 8 bases. Germline CDR1 reads SEHNR; CDR2 reads FQNEAQ (reference sequence). The length of the CDR3 is 14 residues. V was clipped by 5 bases and J by 1 base; unmatched bases: 2. The CDR3 sequence is CASSRQGRTDTQYF. The CDR3 bases are TGTGCCAGCAGCCGACAGGGGCGCACAGATACGCAGTATTTT.

This chain links TRBV19 with TRBJ1-1, with a possible D match to TRBD1 (6 bases). The germline gives CDR1 LNHDA, CDR2 SQIVND (reference sequence). CDR3 length: 15 amino acids. The germline V and J ends were trimmed by 4 bases and 5 bases, with 17 bases remaining between them. The CDR3 bases are TGTGCCAGTAGTAGCTCATCGGGGGCAGGGACTGAAGCTTTCTTT. It translates to CASSSSSGAGTEAFF.

This clonotype was detected only once. The J gene is TRBJ1-1, the V gene TRBV29-1; no definite D call. Germline V gene sequence: CDR1 SQVTM, CDR2 ANQGSEA. Trimming stripped 0 bases from V and 0 bases from J, with 5 bases between. The CDR3 is made up of 13 amino acids. In nucleotides, the CDR3 is TGCAGCGTTGAAGATCGTGTGAACACTGAAGCTTTCTTT. Its translation: CSVEDRVNTEAFF.

This chain uses TRBV4-1 with TRBJ2-7; D perhaps matches TRBD1 (6 bases). Trimming removed 1 base from V and 6 bases from J, with 16 bases in between. The CDR3 has 15 residues. Germline CDR1 reads MGHRA; CDR2 reads YSYEKL. The CDR3 DNA is TGCGCCAGCAGCCAAGCCCCAGGGCCGACAGGCGAGCAGTACTTC. This sequence encodes CASSQAPGPTGEQYF.

The rearrangement uses TRBV6-1 and TRBJ2-7; D call uncertain. The germline V gene has CDR1 MNHNS and CDR2 SASEGT. Trimming removed 3 bases at V and 6 bases at J, with 12 bases between. The CDR3 is 13 residues long. The CDR3 protein is CASSESENSEQYF. The CDR3 region has the DNA TGTGCCAGCAGTGAGTCAGAGAACAGCGAGCAGTACTTC.

The gene calls are TRBV19 and TRBJ2-5; possible D gene TRBD1, 6 bases. CDR1 LNHDA and CDR2 SQIVND come from the germline V gene (reference sequence). Trimming cost V 3 bases and J 5 bases, with 7 bases left between them. This CDR3 comprises 12 residues. DNA of the CDR3: TGTGCCAGTAGTATCAGGGGTGAGACCCAGTACTTC. As protein: CASSIRGETQYF.

The V gene is TRBV9, the J gene TRBJ2-5; maybe TRBD1 (6 bases). The CDR3 runs 15 residues. Trimming took off 0 bases at V and 4 bases at J, with 13 bases between the two ends. Germline-derived CDR1 and CDR2 are SGDLS and YYNGEE. The CDR3 coding sequence is TGTGCCAGCAGCGTAGGGGACATCCGGGGAGAGACCCAGTACTTC. This sequence encodes CASSVGDIRGETQYF. Based on the CDR3 plus reference TRBV9 and TRBJ2-5, the full variable domain is DSGVTQTPKHLITATGQRVTLRCSPRSGDLSVYWYQQSLDQGLQFLIQYYNGEERAKGNILERFSAQQFPDLHSELNLSSLELGDSALYFCASSVGDIRGETQYFGPGTRLLVL.

CDR3 sequence (DNA): TGTGCCAGCAGCGAGGTAACGGGAGTCGACACCGGGGAGCTGTTTTTT. Residues: CASSEVTGVDTGELFF. The chain joins TRBV3-1 to TRBJ2-2; a possible D gene is TRBD2 (6 bases). The germline gives CDR1 LGHDT, CDR2 YNNKEL (reference sequence). The CDR3 spans 16 residues. The germline V and J ends were trimmed by 5 bases and 3 bases, with 16 bases remaining between them.

The chain recombines TRBV14 with TRBJ2-7; no reliable D call. The CDR3 sequence is 13 residues long. In germline, CDR1 is SGHDN, CDR2 FVKESK. Trimming left V 1 base short and J 3 bases short, with 7 bases between. This CDR3 is CASSQAVHYEQYF. The CDR3 DNA is TGTGCCAGCAGCCAAGCGGTTCACTACGAGCAGTACTTC.

The rearrangement joins TRBV15 to TRBJ2-3; D tentatively reads TRBD1 or TRBD2 (6 bases each). Germline V CDR1 and CDR2: LNHNV, YYDKDF (reference sequence). V lost 2 bases to trimming and J lost 6 bases, with 15 bases between them. The CDR3 totals 15 residues. The CDR3 protein is CATSRRTGASDTQYF. The CDR3, as DNA: TGTGCCACCAGCAGACGGACGGGGGCCTCCGATACGCAGTATTTT.

This chain connects TRBV7-2 to TRBJ2-1, with D maybe TRBD1 (5 bases). Germline-derived CDR1 and CDR2 are SGHTA and FQGNSA. This CDR3 has 18 amino acids. The V end was cut by 2 bases, the J end by 0 bases, with 17 bases between. CDR3 bases: TGTGCCAGCAGCTTAATATCAGGGTTGTTGAGCTCCTACAATGAGCAGTTCTTC. This gives the protein CASSLISGLLSSYNEQFF. Supplemented by reference TRBV7-2 and TRBJ2-1, the full variable domain reads GAGVSQSPSNKVTEKGKDVELRCDPISGHTALYWYRQSLGQGLEFLIYFQGNSAPDKSGLPSDRFSAERTGGSVSTLTIQRTQQEDSAVYLCASSLISGLLSSYNEQFFGPGTRLTVL.

The chain is built from TRBV3-1 and TRBJ2-5; maybe TRBD2 (5 bases). This CDR3 spans 14 amino acids. V was cut by 6 bases and J by 3 bases, with 14 bases left in between. From germline, CDR1 is LGHDT and CDR2 YNNKEL (reference sequence). The DNA for the CDR3 is TGTGCCAGCAGGCAGCGGACGGAAAAAGAGACCCAGTACTTC. Translation: CASRQRTEKETQYF.

V usage is TRBV11-2 and J usage is TRBJ1-1; tentatively, D is TRBD1 (6 bases). CDR3 length equals 14 residues. Trimming cost V 5 bases and J 5 bases, with 15 bases left between them. Per the germline V gene, CDR1 is SGHAT and CDR2 is FQNNGV. This CDR3 is CASSPPAGATEAFF. The DNA of the CDR3 is TGTGCCAGCAGCCCCCCGGCAGGGGCTACTGAAGCTTTCTTT.

CDR3 sequence reads: CASSSRTAAPYNEQFF. The CDR3 nucleotides are TGTGCCAGCAGCTCCCGGACGGCGGCACCCTACAATGAGCAGTTCTTC. J is TRBJ2-1 and V is TRBV7-2; no definite D call. Trimming pared 4 bases from V and 2 bases from J, leaving 15 bases between. Germline values: CDR1 SGHTA, CDR2 FQGNSA. This CDR3 is 16 amino acids long.

This clonotype was recorded only once. This sequence joins TRBV9 and TRBJ1-1; 8 bases map to TRBD1. The germline gives CDR1 SGDLS, CDR2 YYNGEE. J was trimmed by 1 base and V by 3 bases; bases with no gene match: 5. The CDR3 has 15 residues. CDR3 sequence: CASSDQGAGNTEAFF. The DNA of the CDR3 is TGTGCCAGCAGCGACCAGGGGGCGGGGAACACTGAAGCTTTCTTT.

The V and J genes are TRBV6-5 and TRBJ2-6; TRBD1 matches 8 bases. This CDR3 is built from 18 residues. Germline V gene data show CDR1 as MNHEY and CDR2 as SVGAGI. V gave up 6 bases and J gave up 4 bases; unmatched junction bases: 14. The CDR3 coding sequence is TGTGCCAGCAGCTATAACCCGGGACAGGATTCAGGGGCCAACGTCCTGACTTTC. Amino acid sequence: CASSYNPGQDSGANVLTF.

This clonotype came up a few times. As DNA, the CDR3 is TGCAGCGTTGCTGGACAGGGGGGCGCTTTCTTT. Translated: CSVAGQGGAFF. The rearrangement links TRBV29-1 to TRBJ1-1, with TRBD1 matching 10 bases. There are 11 residues in the CDR3. The germline V gene encodes CDR1 SQVTM and CDR2 ANQGSEA. Trimming took 4 bases from V and 11 from J; bases not matched to a gene: 4.

The V gene is TRBV4-2, the J gene TRBJ2-4; D is uncertain. V lost 4 bases to trimming and J lost 5 bases, with 12 bases between them. Germline CDR1 and CDR2: LGHNA and YNFKEQ. This CDR3 region has 14 residues. CDR3 bases: TGTGCCAGCAGCCTTGTCGGCCAGGAAAACATTCAGTACTTC. This encodes CASSLVGQENIQYF.

This CDR3 is CATTRPDTQYF. In DNA form, the CDR3 reads TGTGCCACGACCCGACCAGATACGCAGTATTTT. The rearrangement uses TRBV10-3 and TRBJ2-3; no definite D call. Trimming cost V 10 bases and J 4 bases, with 9 bases left between them. Germline CDR1 is ENHRY and CDR2 is SYGVKD. The CDR3 consists of 11 residues.

This clonotype is a singleton in its sample. The V gene is TRBV3-1, the J gene TRBJ1-5, with TRBD1 identical over 8 bases. Germline V lookup: CDR1 LGHDT, CDR2 YNNKEL (reference sequence). This CDR3 is 14 amino acids long. After removal of 5 bases from V and 9 bases from J, the junction contained 9 bases not matched to a gene. The DNA of the CDR3 is TGTGCCAGCAGCTCGAGACAGGGGATGGTGCCCCAGCATTTT. It translates to CASSSRQGMVPQHF.

This clonotype was detected only once. The J gene is TRBJ1-1, the V gene TRBV7-9; D is perhaps TRBD1 (5 bases). Germline values: CDR1 SEHNR, CDR2 FQNEAQ (reference sequence). This CDR3 has 15 residues. V shed 3 bases and J shed 6 bases, with 17 bases lying between them. The CDR3 protein is CASSFGTQLGPEAFF. In DNA form, the CDR3 reads TGTGCCAGCAGCTTTGGGACTCAACTGGGGCCTGAAGCTTTCTTT.

This clonotype has just a few counts. The chain joins TRBV11-2 to TRBJ2-7; a possible D gene is TRBD2 (6 bases). Trimming pared 1 base from V and 2 bases from J, leaving 9 bases between. Germline CDR1 is SGHAT and CDR2 is FQNNGV. The CDR3 covers 14 residues. This CDR3 is CASSLVAGTYEQYF. The CDR3 nucleotides are TGTGCCAGCAGCTTAGTTGCGGGGACCTACGAGCAGTACTTC.